This T cell receptor (beta chain) was identified in a study of blood T cell repertoires in COVID-19. Background on the study: Spain, Italy and the United States supplied samples that represented acute and convalescent COVID-19. T cells, B-cell-depleted T cells, or PBMCs supplied cDNA or gDNA.

In the authors' methods: Amplification of reference gene primers was used by the study to estimate nucleated cell counts. TCRdb's copy holds only in-frame clones and misses some; the assay was immunoSEQ multiplex PCR. D and trimming were read from the DNA, whereas the V and J calls and clone size are those reported in that table. Of some 88,000 clones in the sample, 75% to 90% were seen once. The CDR3 covers 13 residues. Unmatched junction bases numbered 14, after V lost 11 bases and J lost 10 bases. Germline loops: CDR1 MNHEY, CDR2 SVGAGI. The J gene is TRBJ1-1, the V gene TRBV6-5, with TRBD1 identical over 9 bases. Sequences were obtained from peripheral blood. The TCR was taken from a man aged 55-75 years with acute or convalescent COVID-19. CDR3 in DNA: TGTGCCGTTCACGGGACAGGGATTTTAAGAGCTTTCTTT. Translating it yields CAVHGTGILRAFF.